Shown below are 28 T cell receptor beta chains from a single sample sequenced in a study of T cells after yellow fever vaccination. MiXCR, run by TCRdb on the 5' RACE reads, gives a single entry per CDR3 protein. Of approximately 600,000 distinct CDR3 sequences in the sample, around an eighth were seen once. The source was PBMCs, collected on the day of the yellow fever booster vaccination. All receptors derive from a man aged 25-40 years who received the YFV17D yellow fever vaccine.

This clonotype was counted a few times. The chain uses TRBV20-1 and TRBJ2-1; TRBD2 is a possible D gene (5 bases). Trimming took 1 base from V and 0 from J, leaving 19 bases between them. From germline, CDR1 is DFQATT and CDR2 SNEGSKA (reference sequence). This CDR3 is built from 18 residues. The CDR3 here is CSARGSPLQGSSYNEQFF. CDR3 bases: TGCAGTGCTAGAGGTTCCCCCCTACAAGGGAGCTCCTACAATGAGCAGTTCTTC.

This rearrangement joins TRBV7-2 to TRBJ2-3, with 10 bases lining up with TRBD2. The CDR3 is 16 residues long. Germline trimming cut 5 bases from V and 4 bases from J; bases unmatched to any gene: 9. From germline, CDR1 is SGHTA and CDR2 FQGNSA. The CDR3 region has the DNA TGTGCCAGCAGCCACAAAGCGGGAGGGCCCCCAGATACGCAGTATTTT. This sequence encodes CASSHKAGGPPDTQYF.

A note on this clonotype: One end of the junction fails to match germline, which may point to a read error. The chain has TRBV2 and TRBJ2-1, with a tentative D call TRBD2 (5 bases). This CDR3 is built from 14 residues. CDR1 SNHLY and CDR2 FYNNEI come from the germline V gene. In nucleotides, the CDR3 is TGTGCCAGCGACGATGGACTTGTCTACAATGAGCATTTCTTC. It yields the protein CASDDGLVYNEHFF.

In this sample, this clonotype turned up a few times. V is TRBV5-6 and J is TRBJ1-2, with 8 bases matching TRBD1. CDR3 size: 16 residues. The V gene end was trimmed by 2 bases and the J gene end by 2 bases; junction bases not matched to a gene: 8. Germline V gives CDR1 SGHDT, CDR2 YYEEEE. CDR3 amino acids: CASSLFQGARNYGYTF. CDR3 DNA sequence: TGTGCCAGCAGCTTATTCCAGGGGGCAAGGAACTATGGCTACACCTTC.

The V call is TRBV6-6, the J call TRBJ2-5; a possible D gene is TRBD1 (5 bases). The length of the CDR3 is 13 residues. V lost 7 bases and J 2 bases, leaving 11 bases between the germline ends. Germline V lookup: CDR1 MNHNY, CDR2 SVGAGI (reference sequence). CDR3 amino acids: CASIKTAQETQYF. For the CDR3, the DNA is TGTGCCAGCATTAAGACAGCTCAAGAGACCCAGTACTTC.

The CDR3 DNA reads as TGTGCCAGCAGCGGGAGCCTTGCCGATACGCAGTATTTT. The encoded protein is CASSGSLADTQYF. V gene TRBV7-3 combines with J gene TRBJ2-3, with D possibly being TRBD2 (5 bases). CDR1 and CDR2 from the germline V gene are SGHTA and FQGTGA. V lost 5 bases, J lost 6 bases, and 12 bases lay in between. CDR3 size: 13 residues.

This clonotype was seen a few times. DNA for the CDR3: TGTGCCAGCAGCCAGAGAGGGGGCGCCGTCTACAATGAGCAGTTCTTC. Encoded protein: CASSQRGGAVYNEQFF. The gene calls are TRBV7-8 and TRBJ2-1; 7 bases match TRBD1. Trimming at V came to 5 bases and at J to 3 bases, leaving 10 bases not matched to a gene. This CDR3 region has 16 residues. Per the germline V gene, CDR1 is SGHVS and CDR2 is FQNEAQ.

The chain uses TRBV7-6 and TRBJ2-7; tentative D call: TRBD1 (6 bases). Trimming pared 1 base from V and 0 bases from J, leaving 10 bases between. The germline V gene encodes CDR1 SGHVS and CDR2 FNYEAQ. This CDR3 has 15 residues. CDR3 sequence: CASSLDDRSSYEQYF. The CDR3 DNA sequence: TGTGCCAGCAGCTTAGACGACAGGAGCTCCTACGAGCAGTACTTC. Variable domain in full (rest from reference TRBV7-6 and TRBJ2-7): GAGVSQSPRYKVTKRGQDVALRCDPISGHVSLYWYRQALGQGPEFLTYFNYEAQQDKSGLPNDRFSAERPEGSISTLTIQRTEQRDSAMYRCASSLDDRSSYEQYFGPGTRLTVT.

V gene TRBV7-9 combines with J gene TRBJ2-1; TRBD1 or TRBD2 may be the D gene (5 bases each). CDR1 is SEHNR, CDR2 FQNEAQ, per germline (reference sequence). The CDR3 runs 12 residues. Deletions cut 7 bases from V and 13 bases from J, with 17 bases between. CDR3 loop: CASKLEYGGQFF. The CDR3 DNA is TGTGCCAGCAAGTTAGAATATGGGGGACAGTTCTTC.

This clonotype has a handful of counts. The chain uses TRBV15 and TRBJ2-3; no firm D call. The length of the CDR3 is 14 residues. The V end was cut by 1 base, the J end by 6 bases, with 11 bases between. Germline V CDR1 and CDR2: LNHNV, YYDKDF (reference sequence). The CDR3 region has the DNA TGTGCCACCAGCAGAGGGAACCCCTCTGATACGCAGTATTTT. Protein sequence: CATSRGNPSDTQYF.

This CDR3 reads CSAVGGESTYNEQFF. The CDR3 DNA reads TGCAGTGCTGTTGGAGGGGAAAGCACCTACAATGAGCAGTTCTTC. The gene calls are TRBV20-1 and TRBJ2-1; tentatively, D is TRBD2 (6 bases). Germline assignment: CDR1 DFQATT and CDR2 SNEGSKA (reference sequence). V lost 5 bases, J lost 2 bases, and 16 bases lay in between. The length of the CDR3 is 15 residues.

The chain recombines TRBV5-1 with TRBJ2-1; D is undetermined. Trimming shortened V by 4 bases and J by 8 bases, and 13 bases separated the two germline ends. Germline V gene sequence: CDR1 SGHRS, CDR2 YFSETQ. This CDR3 has 13 residues. Here the CDR3 reads CASSPSSRYEQFF. The CDR3 nucleotides are TGCGCCAGCAGCCCCTCTTCGAGGTATGAGCAGTTCTTC.

This chain uses TRBV20-1 with TRBJ2-5, with 10 nucleotides matching TRBD2. This CDR3 region has 16 residues. Germline assignment: CDR1 DFQATT and CDR2 SNEGSKA (reference sequence). The V gene end was trimmed by 0 bases and the J gene end by 7 bases; junction bases not matched to a gene: 11. CDR3 DNA: TGCAGTGCTAGAGACCTAGGACTAGCGGCCTTCGGGACCCAGTACTTC. Residues: CSARDLGLAAFGTQYF.

This clonotype was observed a few times. This chain uses TRBV12-5 with TRBJ2-1, with D unclear. CDR1 is LGHNT and CDR2 is FRNRAP in the germline V gene. This CDR3 has 12 residues. The V end was cut by 3 bases, the J end by 4 bases, with 4 bases between. The DNA for the CDR3 is TGTGCTAGTGGTTTCGGTTACAATGAGCAGTTCTTC. Protein sequence: CASGFGYNEQFF.

V usage is TRBV6-1 and J usage is TRBJ2-1; 9 bases are shared with TRBD2. The germline gives CDR1 MNHNS, CDR2 SASEGT. The CDR3 spans 14 residues. V dropped 8 bases and J dropped 4; count of bases not matched to a gene: 6. CDR3 nucleotides: TGTGCCAGCTCCGGCGGGAGGGCTTACAATGAGCAGTTCTTC. This codes for CASSGGRAYNEQFF.

This clonotype was seen a handful of times. J is TRBJ2-5 and V is TRBV5-6, with D maybe TRBD2 (5 bases). Trimming cost V 0 bases and J 4 bases, with 13 bases left between them. Germline CDR1 is SGHDT and CDR2 is YYEEEE. CDR3 size: 15 residues. This CDR3 reads CASSLGQAGGETQYF. CDR3 DNA sequence: TGTGCCAGCAGCTTGGGTCAGGCAGGAGGAGAGACCCAGTACTTC.

The chain joins TRBV7-8 to TRBJ1-5, with a tentative D call TRBD1 (6 bases). V was shortened by 5 bases and J by 3 bases, with 11 bases between the two germline ends. Germline-derived CDR1 and CDR2 are SGHVS and FQNEAQ. This CDR3 comprises 14 residues. CDR3 residues: CASSVDRNNQPQHF. CDR3 DNA sequence: TGTGCCAGCAGCGTAGACAGGAACAATCAGCCCCAGCATTTT.

This clonotype appeared a single time. V is TRBV20-1 and J is TRBJ2-5; 9 bases map to TRBD2. Germline CDR1 and CDR2: DFQATT and SNEGSKA (reference sequence). Trimming cost V 6 bases and J 5 bases; bases outside gene matches: 16. This CDR3 has 16 amino acids. CDR3 residues: CSANHRGLATWETQYF. CDR3 sequence (DNA): TGCAGTGCCAACCATCGCGGACTAGCGACTTGGGAGACCCAGTACTTC.

In its sample, this clonotype was seen a few times. This rearrangement joins TRBV12-3 or TRBV12-4 to TRBJ2-1, with 10 bases fitting TRBD2. V lost 6 bases, J lost 7 bases, and 12 bases stayed unmatched. The CDR3 sequence is 16 residues long. The chain's CDR3 is CASSPSGSRAGNEQFF. The CDR3 DNA sequence: TGTGCCAGCAGCCCTAGCGGGAGCAGGGCTGGGAATGAGCAGTTCTTC.

This clonotype was seen more than once but under ten times. V is TRBV15 and J is TRBJ2-5; 10 bases are a match to TRBD2. The germline V gene has CDR1 LNHNV and CDR2 YYDKDF (reference sequence). The CDR3 has 16 residues. Unmatched junction bases numbered 11, after V lost 5 bases and J lost 5 bases. This CDR3 reads CATSDSGRAVFETQYF. The CDR3 DNA sequence: TGTGCCACCAGCGACAGCGGGAGGGCCGTTTTCGAGACCCAGTACTTC.

The chain links TRBV18 to TRBJ1-3, with D possibly being TRBD1 (5 bases). The V end was cut by 5 bases, the J end by 0 bases, with 14 bases between. This CDR3 has 16 residues. CDR1 is KGHSH and CDR2 is LQKENI in the germline V gene. For the CDR3, the DNA is TGTGCCAGCTCATTTATTAAGGACACCTCTGGAAACACCATATATTTT. This encodes CASSFIKDTSGNTIYF.

This clonotype was counted a few times. The V gene is TRBV9, the J gene TRBJ2-1, with a possible D match to TRBD1 (6 bases). CDR3 length: 13 amino acids. Deletions cut 0 bases from V and 8 bases from J, with 9 bases between. Germline CDR1 is SGDLS and CDR2 is YYNGEE. CDR3 sequence reads: CASSVDQGHEQFF. The CDR3 nucleotides are TGTGCCAGCAGCGTAGATCAGGGGCATGAGCAGTTCTTC.

The CDR3 coding sequence is TGTGCCAGCAGCCAGCACACCGCGAACACCGGGGAGCTGTTTTTT. It encodes CASSQHTANTGELFF. The chain combines TRBV4-2 with TRBJ2-2; no reliable D call. V lost 3 bases and J lost 0, with 8 bases in between. This CDR3 is built from 15 residues. Germline CDR1 and CDR2: LGHNA and YNFKEQ.

The gene calls are TRBV23-1 and TRBJ2-7, with D maybe TRBD1 (6 bases). TRBV23-1 is annotated as an ORF whose role is uncertain. This CDR3 is built from 14 residues. V shed 8 bases and J shed 2 bases, with 16 bases lying between them. The CDR3 nucleotides are TGCGCCAGCCTTCACGGGACACCCGCCTACGAGCAGTACTTC. This gives the protein CASLHGTPAYEQYF.

This clonotype was seen repeatedly, ten times or more. The J gene is TRBJ2-7, the V gene TRBV20-1, with D perhaps TRBD2 (5 bases). There are 12 residues in the CDR3. V lost 0 bases, J lost 7 bases, and 10 bases lay in between. Germline assignment: CDR1 DFQATT and CDR2 SNEGSKA (reference sequence). The CDR3 region is CSAREGGWEQYF. The CDR3, as DNA: TGCAGTGCTAGAGAAGGAGGATGGGAGCAGTACTTC.

This clonotype was counted between two and nine times. The genes are TRBV24-1 and TRBJ2-1; D tentatively fits TRBD1 or TRBD2 (5 bases each). The CDR3 runs 16 residues. V was pared by 3 bases and J by 0 bases, with 11 bases between. The V gene's germline CDR1 is KGHDR and CDR2 SFDVKD. CDR3 coding DNA: TGTGCCACCAGTGATCCAGGGACGGACTCCTACAATGAGCAGTTCTTC. Translated, it gives CATSDPGTDSYNEQFF.

Ten or more counts support this clonotype. The rearrangement joins TRBV12-3 or TRBV12-4 to TRBJ2-1; weak D call: TRBD2 (7 bases). The CDR3 is 15 residues long. V was shortened by 5 bases and J by 0 bases, with 11 bases between the two germline ends. The CDR3 sequence is CASSLRGGSYNEQFF. DNA for the CDR3: TGTGCCAGCAGTCTTAGGGGGGGCTCCTACAATGAGCAGTTCTTC.

This clonotype was observed many times. V is TRBV7-2 and J is TRBJ2-7, with D possibly being TRBD2 (6 bases). The CDR3 length is 14 residues. The ends were cut back, 1 base at V and 0 bases at J, with 7 bases in the middle. CDR1 and CDR2 from the germline V gene are SGHTA and FQGNSA. Written as DNA, the CDR3 is TGTGCCAGCAGCTTAGGGGACTTCTCCTACGAGCAGTACTTC. This encodes CASSLGDFSYEQYF. Variable domain in full (rest from reference TRBV7-2 and TRBJ2-7): GAGVSQSPSNKVTEKGKDVELRCDPISGHTALYWYRQSLGQGLEFLIYFQGNSAPDKSGLPSDRFSAERTGGSVSTLTIQRTQQEDSAVYLCASSLGDFSYEQYFGPGTRLTVT.